This TCR beta chain was observed in a study of T cells in Graves' hyperthyroidism and ophthalmopathy. Study outcomes and limitations: The majority of expanded thyroid clonotypes above 0.001 also appeared in blood.

RNA transcripts provided the source from which TCR beta CDR3 regions were amplified. Researchers ran a first-round RT-PCR on the TCR CDR3 using the HTBI primer set. TCRdb fed the multiplex PCR reads into MiXCR, producing one record per CDR3 protein. This sample has over 700,000 distinct CDR3 sequences, with around a sixth found just once. This clonotype was observed a handful of times. The target antigen is unknown. Sample: blood. The receptor's source is a woman aged 50 to 60 with Graves' hyperthyroidism that later progressed to Graves' ophthalmopathy.

The CDR3 protein is CASSFGAGAGETQYF. The CDR3 DNA is TGTGCCAGCAGTTTTGGAGCGGGGGCCGGGGAGACCCAGTACTTC. V and J are TRBV12-3 or TRBV12-4 and TRBJ2-5, with 8 bases matching TRBD2. With 3 bases clipped from V and 5 bases from J, the junction kept 8 bases outside the gene matches. CDR3 length equals 15 residues.